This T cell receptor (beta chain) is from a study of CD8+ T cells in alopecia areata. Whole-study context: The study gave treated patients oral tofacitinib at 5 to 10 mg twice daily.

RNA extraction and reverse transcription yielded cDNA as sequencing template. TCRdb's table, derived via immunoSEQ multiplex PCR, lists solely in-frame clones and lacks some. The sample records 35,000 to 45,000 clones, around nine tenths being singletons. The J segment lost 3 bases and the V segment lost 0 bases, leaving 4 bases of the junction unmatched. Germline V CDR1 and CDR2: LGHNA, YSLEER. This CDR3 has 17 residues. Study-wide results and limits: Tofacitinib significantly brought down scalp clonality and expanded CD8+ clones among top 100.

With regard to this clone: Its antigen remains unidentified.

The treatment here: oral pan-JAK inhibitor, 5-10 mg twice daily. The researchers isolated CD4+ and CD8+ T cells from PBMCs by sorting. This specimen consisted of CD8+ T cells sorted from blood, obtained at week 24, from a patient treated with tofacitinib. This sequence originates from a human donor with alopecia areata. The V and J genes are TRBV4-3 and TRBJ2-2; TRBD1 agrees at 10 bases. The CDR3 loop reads CASSQDLDRGDTGELFF. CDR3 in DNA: TGCGCCAGCAGCCAAGATCTGGACAGGGGGGACACCGGGGAGCTGTTTTTT.